This T cell receptor (beta chain) was retrieved from a study of blood T cells in healthy people across ages. Study at large: Template switching caught about one barcoded beta molecule for each two T cells.

About this clonotype itself: Its target is unknown.

Primed by a sample-barcoded 5' primer and a J-beta primer mix, a second PCR proceeded for 7 to 11 cycles. TCRdb re-called the 5' RACE reads with MiXCR, one entry per CDR3 protein. The sample lists around 1,100,000 distinct CDR3 sequences, more than 30% occurring once. The CDR3 has 14 amino acids. CDR1 DFQATT and CDR2 SNEGSKA come from the germline V gene (reference sequence). V was shortened by 0 bases and J by 2 bases, with 8 bases between the two germline ends. General study findings and limits: When set beside aged donors, long-lived donors presented more naive CD4+ cells and higher diversity.

Peripheral blood samples of around 9.5 milliliters were drawn from each donor. Sample: blood. This receptor was obtained from a man younger than 30 in good health. The J gene is TRBJ2-1, the V gene TRBV20-1, with a possible D match to TRBD2 (6 bases). CDR3 region: CSARDSGAYNEQFF. The DNA of the CDR3 is TGCAGTGCTAGAGATAGCGGCGCCTACAATGAGCAGTTCTTC.